A single sample gave rise to the 6 T cell receptor beta chains below, sequenced in a study of T-cell memory formation after mild COVID-19. TCRdb passed the 5' RACE reads through MiXCR, listing each CDR3 protein once. The sample includes approximately 260,000 distinct CDR3 sequences, 16% seen only once; the top ten take roughly a fifth. Material: PBMCs or a T cell subset sorted from them (not recorded which). The origin of the receptors is a man between 18 and 29 years old who had mild COVID-19 (a few samples of this study predate the infection). Cell type and time point are not known.

DNA for the CDR3: TGTGCCACGATCAAACCGGGGACAATGGGCTACACCTTC. Protein: CATIKPGTMGYTF. The chain has TRBV6-5 and TRBJ1-2; a weak D match, TRBD1 (6 bases). CDR1 and CDR2 from the germline V gene are MNHEY and SVGAGI. V lost 10 bases, J lost 8 bases, and 20 bases lay in between. The CDR3 has 13 amino acids.

The rearrangement joins TRBV29-1 to TRBJ2-3, with TRBD1 matching over 9 bases. The V gene's germline CDR1 is SQVTM and CDR2 ANQGSEA. This CDR3 is 13 amino acids long. J gave up 3 bases and V 7 bases, and 5 bases lay outside the gene matches. CDR3 in amino acids: CSARDRETDTQYF. The CDR3 nucleotides are TGCAGCGCACGGGACAGGGAGACAGATACGCAGTATTTT.

The chain employs TRBV7-2 and TRBJ2-6; D call uncertain. Germline CDR1 is SGHTA and CDR2 is FQGNSA. The V gene lost 3 bases and the J gene lost 4 bases, with 13 bases spanning the gap. The CDR3 length is 16 residues. Written as DNA, the CDR3 is TGTGCCAGCAGCTTGGTCGGCCGGTCCGGGGCCAACGTCCTGACTTTC. Encoded protein: CASSLVGRSGANVLTF.

The table lists this clonotype with many counts. The chain has TRBV7-6 and TRBJ1-3; D ambiguous. This CDR3 contains 15 residues. Germline assignment: CDR1 SGHVS and CDR2 FNYEAQ. V lost 1 base and J lost 0, with 7 bases in between. CDR3 coding DNA: TGTGCCAGCAGCTTAGGATCCCGCTCTGGAAACACCATATATTTT. The encoded protein is CASSLGSRSGNTIYF.

The chain joins TRBV6-2 or TRBV6-3 to TRBJ2-7; D not resolved. Germline V gene lookup returns CDR1 MNHEY and CDR2 SVGEGT. The CDR3 has 11 residues. Trimming shortened V by 2 bases and J by 9 bases, and 8 bases separated the two germline ends. The CDR3 protein is CASSYAIGQYF. The CDR3 coding sequence is TGTGCCAGCAGTTACGCGATCGGGCAGTACTTC.

This clonotype was seen more than once but under ten times. The rearrangement joins TRBV7-2 to TRBJ1-3, with D perhaps TRBD1 (6 bases). CDR1 and CDR2 (germline): SGHTA, FQGNSA. The V and J ends lost 3 bases and 1 base respectively, with 10 bases between them. This CDR3 is built from 15 residues. The CDR3 sequence: CASSFQGTSGNTIYF. The CDR3 DNA reads as TGTGCCAGCAGCTTCCAGGGGACATCTGGAAACACCATATATTTT.